These T cell receptor beta chains were read from a single sample in a study of blood T cells in healthy people across ages. TCRdb ran MiXCR on the 5' RACE reads and lists one entry per CDR3 protein. This table holds hundreds of thousands of distinct CDR3 sequences, approximately 29% found once. The sequencing sample was made of blood. These receptors were collected from a woman older than 75 in good health. The CDR3 runs from the conserved cysteine through the conserved F or W. A D gene is named only where the DNA matches it firmly. Only part of the rows carry a size: once, few, many, or a class if the clone is expanded.

TRBD2	-	TRBV27	TRBJ2-5	CASSLSRVGGPETQYF	TGTGCCAGCAGTTTATCTCGGGTGGGAGGGCCAGAGACCCAGTACTTC
TRBD2	-	TRBV20-1	TRBJ2-5	CSARAEREDQETQYF	TGCAGTGCTAGAGCCGAGCGGGAGGACCAAGAGACCCAGTACTTC
TRBD2	-	TRBV7-2	TRBJ2-3	CASSLFAGGEDTQYF	TGTGCCAGCAGCTTATTTGCGGGAGGGGAAGATACGCAGTATTTT
-	many	TRBV4-3	TRBJ1-1	CASSQGSWTEAFF	TGCGCCAGCAGCCAAGGCTCGTGGACTGAAGCTTTCTTT
-	-	TRBV5-5	TRBJ1-1	CASSLVPGTEAFF	TGTGCCAGCAGCTTGGTCCCGGGGACTGAAGCTTTCTTT
-	medium-sized	TRBV7-9	TRBJ1-5	CASSLGDQPQHF	TGTGCCAGCAGCTTAGGAGATCAGCCCCAGCATTTT
TRBD2	few	TRBV20-1	TRBJ2-5	CSALNGGGIPGEETQYF	TGCAGTGCCTTGAACGGCGGGGGGATACCCGGGGAAGAGACCCAGTACTTC
-	many	TRBV18	TRBJ2-7	CASSPPKGYEQYF	TGTGCCAGCTCACCACCGAAGGGCTACGAGCAGTACTTC
-	few	TRBV3-1	TRBJ1-1	CASSQDPEMNTEAFF	TGTGCCAGCAGCCAAGATCCCGAAATGAACACTGAAGCTTTCTTT
-	many	TRBV3-1	TRBJ2-1	CASSQGNSGSYNEQFF	TGTGCCAGCAGCCAAGGTAATAGCGGATCCTACAATGAGCAGTTCTTC
TRBD2	many	TRBV4-3	TRBJ2-5	CASSQDQGIAGQETQYF	TGCGCCAGCAGCCAAGATCAGGGAATAGCGGGCCAAGAGACCCAGTACTTC
TRBD1	many	TRBV20-1	TRBJ2-3	CSARDMADRGQTDTQYF	TGCAGTGCTAGAGATATGGCCGACAGGGGGCAGACAGATACGCAGTATTTT
-	few	TRBV6-5	TRBJ1-1	CASSTAEVNTEAFF	TGTGCCAGCAGCACGGCTGAGGTGAACACTGAAGCTTTCTTT
-	-	TRBV5-1	TRBJ2-7	CASRYEGIGDEQYF	TGCGCCAGCAGGTATGAGGGGATTGGAGACGAGCAGTACTTC
-	many	TRBV11-2	TRBJ2-1	CASSLDSTEQFF	TGTGCCAGCAGCTTGGATAGCACTGAGCAGTTCTTC
-	-	TRBV2	TRBJ2-7	CASSDQRVYEQYF	TGTGCCAGCAGTGACCAGCGGGTTTACGAGCAGTACTTC
TRBD2	-	TRBV10-3	TRBJ2-1	CASQGTSGSYEQFF	TGTGCCAGCCAAGGGACTAGCGGGAGTTATGAGCAGTTCTTC
-	few	TRBV7-2	TRBJ1-5	CASSLVRGNNQPQHF	TGTGCCAGCAGCTTAGTCCGGGGCAACAATCAGCCCCAGCATTTT
TRBD2	once	TRBV7-2	TRBJ2-5	CASSPQWTSGRETQYF	TGTGCCAGCAGCCCCCAGTGGACTAGCGGGCGGGAGACCCAGTACTTC
TRBD2	few	TRBV7-8	TRBJ2-3	CASSTGLAGGPSTDTQYF	TGTGCCAGCAGCACGGGACTAGCGGGGGGGCCTAGCACAGATACGCAGTATTTT
TRBD1	few	TRBV28	TRBJ1-5	CASSLSGGSQPQHF	TGTGCCAGCAGTTTATCAGGGGGCAGTCAGCCCCAGCATTTT
-	-	TRBV29-1	TRBJ2-1	CSVDGGSSSYNEQFF	TGCAGCGTTGACGGGGGCAGCAGCTCCTACAATGAGCAGTTCTTC
-	many	TRBV7-8	TRBJ2-3	CASSSEVDTQYF	TGTGCCAGCAGCTCAGAAGTAGATACGCAGTATTTT
TRBD1	-	TRBV6-6	TRBJ1-4	CASSYSRQGTNEKLFF	TGTGCCAGCAGTTACTCAAGACAGGGAACTAATGAAAAACTGTTTTTT
-	-	TRBV20-1	TRBJ1-1	CRGGGSKNTEAFF	TGCCGCGGGGGGGGTAGTAAGAACACTGAAGCTTTCTTT
-	-	TRBV7-2	TRBJ2-7	CASSRTGRSYNEQYF	TGTGCCAGCAGCAGAACAGGGAGGTCCTACAATGAGCAGTACTTC
TRBD1	many	TRBV9	TRBJ1-4	CASSEAAGGKDEKLFF	TGTGCCAGCAGCGAGGCGGCAGGGGGCAAGGATGAAAAACTGTTTTTT
-	few	TRBV4-3	TRBJ1-6	CASSRDRDGNSPLHF	TGCGCCAGCAGCCGGGACCGGGACGGGAATTCACCCCTCCACTTT
TRBD2	few	TRBV28	TRBJ2-1	CASSTTTSGRYNEQFF	TGTGCCAGCAGTACCACAACTAGCGGGAGGTACAATGAGCAGTTCTTC
TRBD1	few	TRBV7-9	TRBJ1-4	CASSSGTGINEKLFF	TGTGCCAGCAGCTCAGGGACAGGGATTAATGAAAAACTGTTTTTT
-	-	TRBV7-7	TRBJ2-5	CASMPTRRVETQYF	TGTGCTAGCATGCCGACGCGCAGGGTTGAGACCCAGTACTTC
-	-	TRBV20-1	TRBJ1-5	CSARVSISGNQPQHF	TGCAGTGCTAGAGTATCCATCTCTGGCAATCAGCCCCAGCATTTT
-	few	TRBV7-7	TRBJ2-2	CASSPNRASGTGELFF	TGTGCTAGCAGCCCTAATCGGGCATCGGGAACCGGGGAGCTGTTTTTT
TRBD2	many	TRBV7-8	TRBJ2-1	CASSPDLTSGYNEQFF	TGTGCCAGCAGCCCTGATTTGACTAGCGGATATAATGAGCAGTTCTTC
-	-	TRBV6-5	TRBJ2-3	CASSYSRLSDTQYF	TGTGCCAGCAGTTACTCGAGACTATCAGATACGCAGTATTTT
-	many	TRBV2	TRBJ2-1	CASRSRDEQFF	TGTGCCAGCAGGTCTAGGGATGAGCAGTTCTTC
-	-	TRBV6-2/TRBV6-3	TRBJ2-1	CAITGGEGLGNEQFF	TGTGCCATCACCGGGGGCGAGGGGCTGGGGAATGAGCAGTTCTTC
TRBD1	many	TRBV4-2	TRBJ2-7	CASSRETGTYEQYF	TGTGCCAGCAGCCGAGAGACAGGGACCTACGAGCAGTACTTC
-	-	TRBV6-2/TRBV6-3	TRBJ2-5	CASIRHLGETQYF	TGTGCCAGCATTCGACACCTCGGAGAGACCCAGTACTTC
-	many	TRBV7-2	TRBJ1-2	CASSQTGSNYGYTF	TGTGCCAGCAGCCAGACAGGATCTAACTATGGCTACACCTTC
-	-	TRBV5-6	TRBJ2-1	CAGSLPGRDEQFF	TGTGCCGGCAGCTTGCCGGGGCGGGATGAGCAGTTCTTC
-	-	TRBV29-1	TRBJ2-7	CGVVFGGYEQYF	TGCGGCGTTGTCTTCGGCGGCTACGAGCAGTACTTC
-	few	TRBV21-1	TRBJ2-7	CASSMRVAGGRSYEQYF	TGTGCCAGCAGCATGAGAGTGGCGGGGGGGCGATCCTACGAGCAGTACTTC
TRBD1	many	TRBV2	TRBJ2-1	CASGGQGGYNEQFF	TGTGCCAGCGGAGGACAGGGCGGGTACAATGAGCAGTTCTTC
-	once	TRBV15	TRBJ1-3	CATSGTRGNTIYF	TGTGCCACCAGCGGGACCCGGGGAAACACCATATATTTT
-	many	TRBV20-1	TRBJ2-7	CSASGISYEQYF	TGCAGTGCTTCAGGGATCTCCTACGAGCAGTACTTC